This T cell receptor (beta chain) was profiled in a study of immune evolution from preneoplasia to lung adenocarcinoma (dated by TCRdb to the early 2020s). At the level of the whole study: HLA loss of heterozygosity was observed in approximately 7%, 15% and 30% of AIS, MIA and ADC lesions, respectively, and was not observed in any AAH lesions. The study used immune gene expression, TCR sequencing and multiplex immunofluorescence to profile the immune contexture of lung adenocarcinoma precursors and invasive adenocarcinoma. Resected precursor lesions (AAH, AIS, MIA) and invasive adenocarcinomas were compared against paired morphologically normal lung tissue. Sample size was based on specimen availability rather than a prior power calculation. Whole exome sequencing and methylation data from the same cohort of nodules were integrated with the immune data. A total of approximately 50 patients with pulmonary nodules who underwent surgical resection were included in the overall cohort. TCR sequencing data were obtained from under 60 patients. It was reported in the study that about 100 samples were used for TCR sequencing. POLYSOLVER was used to infer class I HLA alleles from exome data, and LOHHLA was used to detect allele-specific HLA loss.

Comments on this clone: Its antigen remains unidentified. Base qualities are not provided; no much larger clone lies one nucleotide away.

The patients had resection in Japan or China between about 2014 and 2018. The histologic diagnosis of each case was independently confirmed on H&E slides by two lung cancer pathologists. To enrich premalignant or tumor cells for nucleic acid extraction, macro-dissection was performed after pathologic assessment. The AllPrep DNA/RNA FFPE Kit was used to isolate DNA from FFPE tissue. Here is what the overall study found, with its caveats: The highest clonality was observed in normal lung, whereas higher T cell density and diversity but lower clonality appeared to be present in later-stage lesions. The highest T cell clonality was observed in KRAS-mutant nodules compared with EGFR-mutant or double wild-type lesions. The findings were based on association rather than direct causation, and larger cohorts with long-term follow-up and longitudinal biopsies were deemed needed. Because every patient came from Japan and China, how well the results apply to Western populations was uncertain. The highest top T cell clone frequencies were observed in normal lung, and a progressive decrease in top T cell clone frequencies appeared to occur from AAH through AIS, MIA and invasive adenocarcinoma.

CDR1 and CDR2 were assigned from the germline V gene (reference sequence) as LNHNV and YYDKDF. V drops 8 bases and J drops 11 bases, leaving 16 bases in between. The CDR3 sequence holds 13 residues, the cysteine and phenylalanine included. Only the CDR3 DNA is retained, 39 bases long and in frame from the first base. TCR beta CDR3 regions were sequenced from DNA using the immunoSEQ hsTCRbeta Kit. In the original analysis: The ImmunoSEQ Analyzer was used to analyse the TCR sequencing data. T cell clonality was defined as 1 minus Pielou's evenness computed on productive rearrangements. To measure T cell diversity, the inverse Simpson index was applied to productive templates. T cell density was TCR beta template counts normalized to usable DNA, estimated by amplifying and sequencing housekeeping genes. Two-sided Kruskal-Wallis tests were used to compare TCR metrics across histologic stages. TCRdb holds this immuneACCESS table with in-frame rearrangements only. Some clones are missing; in checked studies, unresolved V genes explain under half, and the rest has no known cause. For V, J and clone size, that table is used; D and trimming come from the DNA. In all, the sample holds 20,000 to 25,000 clones, and approximately 75% of those were seen once. The ten largest clones take up 4.5% to 7% of the sample.

The receptor was derived from a person aged 55 to 75 with lung adenocarcinoma. Sequenced: FFPE invasive lung adenocarcinoma tissue. This sample's cell subset or site label indicates: frankly invasive lung adenocarcinoma (ADC). The chain is encoded by TRBV15 joined to TRBJ2-6; the D segment could be TRBD1, given 6 matching bases. In nucleotide form, the sequence is TGTGCCACCGGGGTGGACAGAGCCGACGTCCTGACTTTC. It is translated as CATGVDRADVLTF. The variable domain in full, with residues beyond the CDR3 obtained from the reference TRBV15 and TRBJ2-6 genes, is DAMVIQNPRYQVTQFGKPVTLSCSQTLNHNVMYWYQQKSSQAPKLLFHYYDKDFNNEADTPDNFQSRRPNTSFCFLDIRSPGLGDTAMYLCATGVDRADVLTFGAGSRLTVL.